The following is a T cell receptor beta chain sequence with its context. This sample was taken from a study of cytomegalovirus exposure and HLA in healthy donors. Trimming removed 6 bases from V and 4 bases from J; junction bases left unmatched: 17. The CDR3 is 17 amino acids. Germline V gene data show CDR1 as MDHEN and CDR2 as SYDVKM. The PCR employed 60 Vbeta primers together with 13 Jbeta primers. Sequencing was performed with immunoSEQ multiplex PCR; in TCRdb, only in-frame clones are kept and a portion is missing. The repertoire has approximately 170,000 clones, approximately 70% of them found once; the top ten carry 4% to 5%.

Source material: PBMCs. The sequence came from a man aged 18 to 29 in good health and CMV-seropositive. The chain joins TRBV28 to TRBJ1-1; TRBD1 matches at 7 bases. CDR3 region: CASRAGGEVKGSTEAFF. Here the CDR3 DNA reads TGTGCCAGCAGGGCAGGGGGTGAAGTTAAGGGGAGCACTGAAGCTTTCTTT. The full variable domain, its missing parts supplied by reference TRBV28 and TRBJ1-1, is DVKVTQSSRYLVKRTGEKVFLECVQDMDHENMFWYRQDPGLGLRLIYFSYDVKMKEKGDIPEGYSVSREKKERFSLILESASTNQTSMYLCASRAGGEVKGSTEAFFGQGTRLTVV.